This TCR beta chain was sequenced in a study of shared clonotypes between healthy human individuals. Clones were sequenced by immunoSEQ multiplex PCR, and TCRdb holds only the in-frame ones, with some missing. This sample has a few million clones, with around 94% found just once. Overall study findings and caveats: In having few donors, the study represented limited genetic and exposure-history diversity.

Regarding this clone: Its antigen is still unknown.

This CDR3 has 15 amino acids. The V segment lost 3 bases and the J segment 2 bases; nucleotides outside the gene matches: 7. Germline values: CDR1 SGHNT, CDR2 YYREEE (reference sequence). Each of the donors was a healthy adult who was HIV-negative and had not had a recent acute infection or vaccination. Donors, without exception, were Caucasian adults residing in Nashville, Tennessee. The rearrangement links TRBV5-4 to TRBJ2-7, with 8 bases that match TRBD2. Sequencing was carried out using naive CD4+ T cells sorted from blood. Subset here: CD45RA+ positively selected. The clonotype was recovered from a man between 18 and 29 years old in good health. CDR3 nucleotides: TGTGCCAGCAGCTCGGGGGGGCCACCCACCTACGAGCAGTACTTC. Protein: CASSSGGPPTYEQYF.